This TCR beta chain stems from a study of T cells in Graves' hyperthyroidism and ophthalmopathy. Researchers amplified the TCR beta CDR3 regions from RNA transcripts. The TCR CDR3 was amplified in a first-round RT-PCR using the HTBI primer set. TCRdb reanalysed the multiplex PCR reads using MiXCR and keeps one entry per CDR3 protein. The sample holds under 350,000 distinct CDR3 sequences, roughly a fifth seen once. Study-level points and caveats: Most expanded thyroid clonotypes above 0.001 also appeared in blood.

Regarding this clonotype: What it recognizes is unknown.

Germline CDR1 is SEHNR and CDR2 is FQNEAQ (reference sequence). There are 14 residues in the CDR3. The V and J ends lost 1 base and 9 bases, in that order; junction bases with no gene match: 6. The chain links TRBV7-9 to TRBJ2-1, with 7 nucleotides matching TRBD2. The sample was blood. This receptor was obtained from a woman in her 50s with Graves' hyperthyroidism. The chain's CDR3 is CASSLVAGVLEQFF. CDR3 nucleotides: TGTGCCAGCAGCTTAGTGGCGGGAGTGCTTGAGCAGTTCTTC. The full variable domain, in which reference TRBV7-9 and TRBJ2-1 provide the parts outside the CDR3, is DTGVSQNPRHKITKRGQNVTFRCDPISEHNRLYWYRQTLGQGPEFLTYFQNEAQLEKSRLLSDRFSAERPKGSFSTLEIQRTEQGDSAMYLCASSLVAGVLEQFFGPGTRLTVL.